The 29 T cell receptor beta chains below come from one sample, sequenced in a study of CXCR3-negative and CXCR3-positive naive CD8 T cells. Whole-study findings and limits: CXCR3-positive naive cells had more hydrophobic TRB CDR3s than CXCR3-negative naive cells.

No antigen has been identified for these receptors. 5' RACE with UMI labels generated the TRB cDNA libraries. TCRdb re-called the 5' RACE reads, yielding one record per CDR3 amino acid sequence without DNA. The repertoire table contains approximately 100,000 distinct CDR3 sequences. Sequencing input: naive CXCR3+ CD8+ T cells from blood. The subset denotes: CD45RO-CCR7+CD27+CD95- naive CD8+ T cells expressing CXCR3 (TNR3+). These receptors were obtained from a human donor in good health. Some clones in this sample may be carry-over from other donors' samples.

The rearrangement links TRBV28 to TRBJ1-6. CDR1 and CDR2 (germline): MDHEN, SYDVKM. The CDR3 is 14 residues long. The CDR3 loop is CASSLGEVNLPLHF.

This chain joins TRBV4-3 and TRBJ2-7. The length of the CDR3 is 13 residues. The V gene's germline CDR1 is LGHNA and CDR2 YSLEER. CDR3 residues: CASSQEVTYEQYF.

The genes are TRBV20-1 and TRBJ1-2. CDR1 and CDR2 (germline): DFQATT, SNEGSKA (reference sequence). The CDR3 length is 16 residues. The CDR3 loop reads CSARPLGRTLDYGYTF.

The chain couples TRBV5-5 to TRBJ2-7; TCRdb lists TRBD1, though no DNA is available to test this call. The CDR3 is 15 residues long. Looked up from germline, CDR1 is SGHKS and CDR2 is YYEKEE (reference sequence). CDR3 sequence reads: CASSSSGTEVYEQYF.

The chain joins TRBV5-1 to TRBJ1-1. Germline V gene data show CDR1 as SGHRS and CDR2 as YFSETQ. There are 16 residues in the CDR3. The chain's CDR3 is CASSLASAGRDTEAFF.

The CDR3 loop reads CASSWDKSGVRNEQFF. This rearrangement joins TRBV12-3 or TRBV12-4 to TRBJ2-1; TCRdb proposes TRBD2, but this gene call is untestable without DNA. The CDR3 has 16 amino acids.

This sequence joins TRBV29-1 and TRBJ1-1; absent DNA, TCRdb's TRBD1 call cannot be checked. The CDR3 sequence is 13 residues long. CDR1 and CDR2 from the germline V gene are SQVTM and ANQGSEA. CDR3 sequence: CSVPPVGQGEAFF.

This chain joins TRBV14 and TRBJ2-1; TCRdb calls TRBD1, which cannot be checked without DNA. The CDR3 sequence is 16 residues long. The germline gives CDR1 SGHDN, CDR2 FVKESK. The CDR3: CASSRAVPRPYNEQFF.

The chain combines TRBV29-1 with TRBJ2-6; TCRdb's assignment of TRBD1 cannot be checked, as there is no DNA. CDR3 length equals 17 residues. CDR1 and CDR2 from the germline V gene are SQVTM and ANQGSEA. The CDR3 reads CSALGQVPSSGANVLTF.

This chain uses TRBV7-2 with TRBJ1-2; TCRdb picks TRBD1, but there is no DNA to check that call. The CDR3 totals 13 residues. Germline V gene lookup returns CDR1 SGHTA and CDR2 FQGNSA. This CDR3 reads CASSTDRDHGYTF.

The gene calls are TRBV12-3 or TRBV12-4 and TRBJ2-1. This CDR3 has 15 amino acids. CDR3 in amino acids: CASSLEILGVGEQFF.

The chain carries TRBV13 and TRBJ2-7; TCRdb's D call of TRBD1 is untestable without DNA. Per germline, CDR1 PRHDT and CDR2 FYEKMQ (reference sequence). The CDR3 loop spans 16 amino acids. The CDR3 here is CASSWVGQGRPYEQYF.

J is TRBJ2-3 and V is TRBV7-9; TCRdb picks TRBD2, but there is no DNA to check that call. CDR1 is SEHNR, CDR2 FQNEAQ, per germline (reference sequence). CDR3 length: 16 residues. The CDR3 reads CASSPSSGYEADTQYF.

The chain uses TRBV9 and TRBJ1-6. The CDR3 has 14 residues. The germline V gene encodes CDR1 SGDLS and CDR2 YYNGEE. The CDR3 sequence: CASSVVSSDSPLHF.

The J gene is TRBJ2-1, the V gene TRBV5-1; TCRdb proposes TRBD1, but this gene call is untestable without DNA. Germline assignment: CDR1 SGHRS and CDR2 YFSETQ. This CDR3 has 13 residues. The chain's CDR3 is CASSSGEINEQFF.

The CDR3 reads CSASGDRNKNIQYF. V is TRBV20-1 and J is TRBJ2-4; as DNA is missing, the TRBD1 call by TCRdb cannot be tested. Germline V gene sequence: CDR1 DFQATT, CDR2 SNEGSKA (reference sequence). The CDR3 extends over 14 amino acids.

This chain connects TRBV6-5 to TRBJ2-1. From germline, CDR1 is MNHEY and CDR2 SVGAGI. CDR3 size: 15 residues. This CDR3 is CASSSFRTSYNEQFF.

Here the CDR3 reads CASSLWVPTSGANVLTF. V usage is TRBV5-1 and J usage is TRBJ2-6; the D call from TCRdb, TRBD1, cannot be confirmed without DNA. This CDR3 is built from 17 residues. Per germline, CDR1 SGHRS and CDR2 YFSETQ.

This chain uses TRBV18 with TRBJ2-7. Germline loops: CDR1 KGHSH, CDR2 LQKENI. The CDR3 has 14 residues. This CDR3 reads CASSPRDSLHEQYF.

The rearrangement joins TRBV6-2 or TRBV6-3 to TRBJ2-7; the TCRdb D gene call, TRBD1, has no DNA to confirm it. CDR1 and CDR2 (germline): MNHEY, SVGEGT. The CDR3 has 12 residues. This chain's CDR3 is CASMTGGYEQYF.

The chain recombines TRBV7-9 with TRBJ2-7; TCRdb designates TRBD2, a call that cannot be tested without DNA. This CDR3 is 13 amino acids long. CDR1 is SEHNR, CDR2 FQNEAQ, per germline (reference sequence). The chain's CDR3 is CASSSGRQVEQYF.

The chain employs TRBV5-6 and TRBJ2-3; TCRdb outputs TRBD1, but without DNA this stays unchecked. The CDR3 contains 14 residues. Germline CDR1 and CDR2: SGHDT and YYEEEE. CDR3 sequence: CASSFDRRTDTQYF.

V and J are TRBV4-3 and TRBJ2-1; TCRdb's D gene call, TRBD2, goes unchecked for lack of DNA. The V gene's germline CDR1 is LGHNA and CDR2 YSLEER. The CDR3 totals 18 residues. CDR3 region: CASSQEGGEGWSYNEQFF.

The CDR3 region is CSARVETARTLGFF. This chain connects TRBV20-1 to TRBJ2-1; TCRdb reports TRBD2, a call that lacks DNA to check it against. The germline V gene has CDR1 DFQATT and CDR2 SNEGSKA (reference sequence). CDR3 length: 14 residues.

The rearrangement joins TRBV7-2 to TRBJ2-7; with no DNA, the TCRdb D assignment of TRBD2 cannot be verified. The germline gives CDR1 SGHTA, CDR2 FQGNSA. This CDR3 contains 17 residues. This CDR3 is CASSLGPPGLAVYEQYF.

The CDR3 reads CATGDRANEQFF. V usage is TRBV24-1 and J usage is TRBJ2-1; TCRdb returns TRBD1, unconfirmable since there is no DNA. Germline assignment: CDR1 KGHDR and CDR2 SFDVKD. The CDR3 spans 12 residues.

V usage is TRBV7-9 and J usage is TRBJ2-1; TCRdb indicates TRBD1, and absent DNA this call remains unverified. CDR3 length: 13 amino acids. Per germline, CDR1 SEHNR and CDR2 FQNEAQ (reference sequence). CDR3 region: CASTVDTNNEQFF.

This chain uses TRBV7-9 with TRBJ2-1; the TCRdb call, TRBD2, lacks DNA for checking. Germline V gives CDR1 SEHNR, CDR2 FQNEAQ (reference sequence). This CDR3 is built from 16 residues. Here the CDR3 reads CASSPRTSGTYNEQFF.

V usage is TRBV7-8 and J usage is TRBJ2-5; TCRdb's D call of TRBD1 is untestable without DNA. CDR1 is SGHVS, CDR2 FQNEAQ, per germline. The CDR3 runs to 14 residues. This chain's CDR3 is CASSLAGIKETQYF. Full variable domain (remainder filled in from reference TRBV7-8 and TRBJ2-5): GAGVSQSPRYKVAKRGQDVALRCDPISGHVSLFWYQQALGQGPEFLTYFQNEAQLDKSGLPSDRFFAERPEGSVSTLKIQRTQQEDSAVYLCASSLAGIKETQYFGPGTRLLVL.